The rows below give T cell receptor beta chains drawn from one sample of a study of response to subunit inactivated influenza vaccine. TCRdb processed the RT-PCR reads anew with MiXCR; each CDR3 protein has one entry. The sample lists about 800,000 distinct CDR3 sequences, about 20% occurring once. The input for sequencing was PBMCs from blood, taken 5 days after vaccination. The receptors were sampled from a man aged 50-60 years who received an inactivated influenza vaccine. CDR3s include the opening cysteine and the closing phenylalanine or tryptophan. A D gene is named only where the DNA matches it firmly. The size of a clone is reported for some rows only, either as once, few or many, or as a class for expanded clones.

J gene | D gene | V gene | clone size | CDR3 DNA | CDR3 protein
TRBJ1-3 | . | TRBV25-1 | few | TGTGCCAGCAGTGAAACCGGGGTACTCGGAAACACCATATATTTT | CASSETGVLGNTIYF
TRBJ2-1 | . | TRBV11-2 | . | TGTGCCAGCAGCTATACCGCCGGGACATCCTACAATGAGCAGTTCTTC | CASSYTAGTSYNEQFF
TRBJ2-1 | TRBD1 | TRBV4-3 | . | TGCGCCAGCAGCCAAGATTGGGGGACAGGGGCATACAATGAGCAGTTCTTC | CASSQDWGTGAYNEQFF
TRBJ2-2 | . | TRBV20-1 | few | TGCAGTGCTCCGGTGGGATACACCGGGGAGCTGTTTTTT | CSAPVGYTGELFF
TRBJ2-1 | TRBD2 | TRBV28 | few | TGTGCCACCTACTCTAGCGGGGGCTCGAATGAGCAGTTCTTC | CATYSSGGSNEQFF
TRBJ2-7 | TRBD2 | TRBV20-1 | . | TGCAGTGCTAGTCGCCTAGCGGGGGACTCCTACGAGCAGTACTTC | CSASRLAGDSYEQYF
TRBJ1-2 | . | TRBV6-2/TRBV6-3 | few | TGTGCCAGCAGTTACGGACAGTCCGCCTATGGCTACACCTTC | CASSYGQSAYGYTF
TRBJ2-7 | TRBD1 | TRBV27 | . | TGTGCCAGCAGGTGGATCGGACAGGGAGGCAACGAGCAGTACTTC | CASRWIGQGGNEQYF
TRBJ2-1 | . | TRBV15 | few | TGTGCCACCAGCAGAGAAGGGACGGGGTTCAATGAGCAGTTCTTC | CATSREGTGFNEQFF
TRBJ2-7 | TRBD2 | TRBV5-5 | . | TGTGCCAGCAGCGTGGGACTAGCGCCTCCCTACGAGCAGTACTTC | CASSVGLAPPYEQYF
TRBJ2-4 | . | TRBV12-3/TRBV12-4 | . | TGTGCCAGCAGTAGGGGGACTTTCGTTCAGTACTTC | CASSRGTFVQYF
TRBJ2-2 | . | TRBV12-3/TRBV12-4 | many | TGTGCCAGCAGTCCAACTAGCACCGGGGAGCTGTTTTTT | CASSPTSTGELFF
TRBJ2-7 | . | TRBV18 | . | TGTGCCAGCTCACCATACGTGGCCGGGTCCACTTTCTACGAGCAGTACTTC | CASSPYVAGSTFYEQYF
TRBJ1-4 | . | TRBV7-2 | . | TGTGCCAGCAGCTTACGTTCAGGGGCTAATGAAAAACTGTTTTTT | CASSLRSGANEKLFF
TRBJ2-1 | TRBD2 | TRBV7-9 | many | TGTGCCAGCCGTGACGGGAGGAACTACAATGAGCAGTTCTTC | CASRDGRNYNEQFF
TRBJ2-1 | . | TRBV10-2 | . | TGCGCCAGCAGTGGGCTCGATGAGCAGTTCTTC | CASSGLDEQFF
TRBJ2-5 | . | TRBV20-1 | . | TGCAGTGCTAAGGACACGAACCAAGAGACCCAGTACTTC | CSAKDTNQETQYF
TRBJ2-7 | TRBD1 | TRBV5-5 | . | TGTGCCAGCAGCATCGGGACAGCCTCCTACGAGCAGTACTTC | CASSIGTASYEQYF
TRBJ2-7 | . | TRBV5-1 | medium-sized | TGCGCCAGCAGACAAGGACGGGAGCAGTACTTC | CASRQGREQYF
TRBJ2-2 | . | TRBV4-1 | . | TGCGCCAGCAGCCAACAAACCGCGAACACCGGGGAGCTGTTTTTT | CASSQQTANTGELFF
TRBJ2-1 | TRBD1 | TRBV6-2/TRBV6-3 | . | TGTGCCAGCAGTTACCCCCCGGACAGGGTCTACAATGAGCAGTTCTTC | CASSYPPDRVYNEQFF
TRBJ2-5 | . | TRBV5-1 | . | TGCGCCAGCAGCTTGCCTAGCCAGGGAGAGACCCAGTACTTC | CASSLPSQGETQYF
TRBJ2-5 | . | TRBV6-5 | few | TGTGCCAGCAGTTATACGTTTTTAGAGACCCAGTACTTC | CASSYTFLETQYF
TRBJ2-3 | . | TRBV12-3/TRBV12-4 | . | TGTGCCAGCAGTTCCTCTCGAGGGAGCACAGATACGCAGTATTTT | CASSSSRGSTDTQYF
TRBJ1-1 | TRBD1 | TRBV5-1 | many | TGCGCCAGCAGCTTGACTTTGGACAGGAAAAGGGGGACTGAAGCTTTCTTT | CASSLTLDRKRGTEAFF
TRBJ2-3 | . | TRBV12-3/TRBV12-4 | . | TGTGCCAGCAGTTTATTTCCAGCGGTCACCACAGATACGCAGTATTTT | CASSLFPAVTTDTQYF
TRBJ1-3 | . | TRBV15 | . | TGTGCCACCAGCAGAGATATGGGGGCTGGAAACACCATATATTTT | CATSRDMGAGNTIYF
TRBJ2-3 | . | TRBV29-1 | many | TGCAGCGTTGAAGACGAGCGGGGCACAGATACGCAGTATTTT | CSVEDERGTDTQYF
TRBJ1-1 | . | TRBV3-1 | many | TGTGCCAGCAGCCAAGGCGACCAGGGGAACACTGAAGCTTTCTTT | CASSQGDQGNTEAFF
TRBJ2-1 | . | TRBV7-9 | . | TGTGCCAGCAGCTGGGGGGGGCGAAATACGGACAATGAGCAGTTCTTC | CASSWGGRNTDNEQFF
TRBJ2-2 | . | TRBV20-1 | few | TGCAGTGCTAGGCCGACAGCACGGGGGGAGCTGTTTTTT | CSARPTARGELFF
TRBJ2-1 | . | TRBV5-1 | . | TGCGCCAGCAGCTTGGACGGCGGAAACCTCAATGAGCAGTTCTTC | CASSLDGGNLNEQFF
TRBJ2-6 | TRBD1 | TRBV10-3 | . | TGTGCCAGCAGTGGTCGACAGGGATCAACTTCTGGGGCCAACGTCCTGACTTTC | CASSGRQGSTSGANVLTF
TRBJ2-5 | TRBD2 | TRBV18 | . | TGTGCCAGCTCACCAAGGCGGGGGGAATCCCAAGAGACCCAGTACTTC | CASSPRRGESQETQYF
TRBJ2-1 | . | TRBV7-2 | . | TGTGCCAGCAGCCGGTTAGAGGGATACAATGAGCAGTTCTTC | CASSRLEGYNEQFF
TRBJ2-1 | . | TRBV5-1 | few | TGCGCCAGCAGCTCCCCACAGGGCAGCTCCTACAATGAGCAGTTCTTC | CASSSPQGSSYNEQFF
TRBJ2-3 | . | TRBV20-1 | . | TGCAGTGCTAGCCGCGAAGCAGATACGCAGTATTTT | CSASREADTQYF
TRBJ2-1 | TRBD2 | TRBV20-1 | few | TGCAGTGCCAACGCCGGGACTAGCGGGGGGGCCCGTGAGCAGTTCTTC | CSANAGTSGGAREQFF
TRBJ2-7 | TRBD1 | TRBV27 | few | TGTGCCAGCAGTATAACTACGGGACAGGGAGTTGTGGAGCAGTACTTC | CASSITTGQGVVEQYF
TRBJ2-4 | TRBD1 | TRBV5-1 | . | TGCGCCAGCAGCTTGGACAGGGGTACCGCCAAAAACATTCAGTACTTC | CASSLDRGTAKNIQYF
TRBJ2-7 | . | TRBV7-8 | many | TGTGCCAGCAGCTCACGGCGATTCTCCTCCTACGAGCAGTACTTC | CASSSRRFSSYEQYF
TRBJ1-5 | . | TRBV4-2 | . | TGTGCCAGCAGCCAAGATCAGGGGATCCATCAGCCCCAGCATTTT | CASSQDQGIHQPQHF
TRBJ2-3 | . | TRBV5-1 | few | TGCGCCAGCAGCACCGGACGGACAGTCGCAGATACGCAGTATTTT | CASSTGRTVADTQYF
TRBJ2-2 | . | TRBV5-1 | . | TGCGCCAGCAGCTTAGGTAGCGGCAAAAACACCGGGGAGCTGTTTTTT | CASSLGSGKNTGELFF
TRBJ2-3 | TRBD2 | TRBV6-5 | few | TGTGCCAGCAGTTATGGAACCGGGACTAGCGGGAGCACAGATACGCAGTATTTT | CASSYGTGTSGSTDTQYF
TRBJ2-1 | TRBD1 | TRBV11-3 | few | TGTGCCAGCAGCCCAGTCCCGGGACAGGGAAGAAGCTCCTACAATGAGCAGTTCTTC | CASSPVPGQGRSSYNEQFF
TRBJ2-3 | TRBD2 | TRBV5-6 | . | TGTGCCAGCAGCTTGACGTCAAGCGGGAGAGTCACAGATACGCAGTATTTT | CASSLTSSGRVTDTQYF
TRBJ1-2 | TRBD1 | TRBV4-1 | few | TGCGCCAGCAGCCAAGGTCCGGCAGGGGGGATTCACTATGGCTACACCTTC | CASSQGPAGGIHYGYTF
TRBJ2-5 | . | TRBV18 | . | TGTGCCAGCTCACCTACTAGGGGCATTGCGGAGACCCAGTACTTC | CASSPTRGIAETQYF
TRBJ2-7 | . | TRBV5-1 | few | TGCGCCAGCAGCTACCGGGACCCGTCGTTGGCCGAGCAGTACTTC | CASSYRDPSLAEQYF
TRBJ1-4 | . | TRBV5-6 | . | TGTGCCAGCAGCACCCCAGGGACGGCTAATGAAAAACTGTTTTTT | CASSTPGTANEKLFF
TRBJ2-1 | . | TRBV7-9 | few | TGTGCCAGCAGCTTAGTCCGGGACAAAAGGAATGAGCAGTTCTTC | CASSLVRDKRNEQFF
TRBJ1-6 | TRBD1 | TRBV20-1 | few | TGCAGTGCTAGAGTCTGGGGGACAGGAGATTCACCCCTCCACTTT | CSARVWGTGDSPLHF